These 15 T cell receptor beta chains share one sample of origin, sequenced in a study of graft-versus-host responses after intestinal transplantation. No antigen is known for these receptors. Clones were sequenced by immunoSEQ multiplex PCR, and TCRdb holds only the in-frame ones, with some missing. Here the sample spans 100,000 to 140,000 clones, roughly 87% being singletons. Sample: unstimulated CD4+ T cells sorted from spleen or lymph node cells, taken before transplant. Every receptor here comes from a human donor who was the organ donor for an intestinal transplant.

The chain couples TRBV18 to TRBJ2-5; D is unclear. The CDR3 is made up of 14 amino acids. The ends were cut back, 4 bases at V and 0 bases at J, with 9 bases in the middle. Germline V gives CDR1 KGHSH, CDR2 LQKENI. The CDR3 coding sequence is TGTGCCAGCTCACGATCCCTGTACCAAGAGACCCAGTACTTC. This encodes CASSRSLYQETQYF.

This clone was detected once. The V and J genes are TRBV18 and TRBJ2-5, with D uncertain. With 3 bases removed from V and 4 bases from J, the gap between germline ends came to 6 bases. From germline, CDR1 is KGHSH and CDR2 LQKENI. This CDR3 contains 12 residues. The CDR3 sequence is CASSPAGETQYF. The CDR3, as DNA: TGTGCCAGCTCACCTGCAGGAGAGACCCAGTACTTC.

This chain uses TRBV21-1 with TRBJ2-7. TRBV21-1 is a documented pseudogene. This CDR3 is 13 amino acids long. Written as DNA, the CDR3 is TGTGCCAGGGGGAGGGGGCCTTTGGGAGAGCAGTACTTC. Residues: CARGRGPLGEQYF.

The chain uses TRBV7-3 and TRBJ1-2, with TRBD1 matching 10 bases. V lost 5 bases and J lost 7; bases outside the gene matches: 4. Germline V gives CDR1 SGHTA, CDR2 FQGTGA. The CDR3 sequence is 13 residues long. CDR3 region: CASSLGTGAGYTF. For the CDR3, the DNA is TGTGCCAGCAGCCTGGGGACAGGGGCTGGCTACACCTTC.

The chain joins TRBV7-2 to TRBJ1-2, with D unclear. The CDR3 is made up of 13 amino acids. The V end lost 1 base, the J end lost 7 bases, and 10 bases lay between the germline ends. Germline CDR1 and CDR2: SGHTA and FQGNSA. The CDR3 is CASSLVVEGGYTF. The CDR3 DNA follows: TGTGCCAGCAGCTTAGTTGTCGAGGGTGGCTACACCTTC.

This clone has only one observation. The genes are TRBV6-1 and TRBJ1-4, with D hard to call. CDR3 size: 12 residues. Looked up from germline, CDR1 is MNHNS and CDR2 is SASEGT. The V gene lost 6 bases and the J gene lost 7 bases, with 9 bases spanning the gap. The CDR3 sequence: CASRKASEKLFF. CDR3 nucleotide sequence: TGTGCCAGCAGGAAAGCAAGTGAAAAACTGTTTTTT.

V and J are TRBV6-1 and TRBJ1-1; the D gene is possibly TRBD1 (6 bases). The CDR3 has 14 residues. The germline V gene has CDR1 MNHNS and CDR2 SASEGT. The V end lost 2 bases, the J end lost 4 bases, and 11 bases lay between the germline ends. This CDR3 is CASSETGLGTEAFF. DNA of the CDR3: TGTGCCAGCAGTGAAACAGGGTTGGGCACTGAAGCTTTCTTT.

In regard to this clone: The sample has other DNA sequences that encode this CDR3 too. The CDR3 protein is CASSGGSGRSGELFF. The CDR3 DNA reads as TGTGCCAGCAGCGGGGGAAGCGGTCGATCCGGGGAGCTGTTTTTT. The genes are TRBV9 and TRBJ2-2; D may be TRBD2 (5 bases). In germline, CDR1 is SGDLS, CDR2 YYNGEE. With 3 bases removed from V and 6 bases from J, the gap between germline ends came to 15 bases. This CDR3 contains 15 residues. The complete variable domain, with remaining parts taken from reference TRBV9 and TRBJ2-2, reads DSGVTQTPKHLITATGQRVTLRCSPRSGDLSVYWYQQSLDQGLQFLIQYYNGEERAKGNILERFSAQQFPDLHSELNLSSLELGDSALYFCASSGGSGRSGELFFGEGSRLTVL.

The chain employs TRBV4-1 and TRBJ1-5; D is perhaps TRBD1 (6 bases). The germline V gene has CDR1 MGHRA and CDR2 YSYEKL. Trimming left V 1 base short and J 8 bases short, with 18 bases between. This CDR3 has 16 residues. The CDR3 loop reads CASSQVRGLKGEPQHF. For the CDR3, the DNA is TGCGCCAGCAGCCAAGTGAGGGGCCTTAAGGGGGAGCCCCAGCATTTT.

This chain links TRBV2 with TRBJ1-1; 9 nucleotides line up with TRBD1. The V gene end was trimmed by 9 bases and the J gene end by 5 bases; junction bases not matched to a gene: 7. The CDR3 consists of 13 residues. Per germline, CDR1 SNHLY and CDR2 FYNNEI. CDR3 amino acids: CARALTGGTEAFF. The CDR3 bases are TGTGCCAGAGCATTGACAGGGGGTACTGAAGCTTTCTTT.

The chain employs TRBV7-9 and TRBJ1-4; TRBD1 agrees at 8 bases. There are 14 residues in the CDR3. V lost 3 bases, J lost 7 bases, and 4 bases stayed unmatched. Germline CDR1 SEHNR, CDR2 FQNEAQ (reference sequence). This chain's CDR3 is CASSFGTGREKLFF. CDR3 nucleotide sequence: TGTGCCAGCAGCTTCGGGACAGGACGTGAAAAACTGTTTTTT.

The chain carries TRBV4-2 and TRBJ2-2; D possibly corresponds to TRBD2 (6 bases). The CDR3 has 16 amino acids. CDR1 is LGHNA, CDR2 YNFKEQ, per germline. With 1 base removed from V and 4 bases from J, the gap between germline ends came to 13 bases. The CDR3 DNA reads TGTGCCAGCAGCCAAGGCTCAGGACTATCCACCGGGGAGCTGTTTTTT. Translation: CASSQGSGLSTGELFF.

The chain carries TRBV10-3 and TRBJ2-2; a weak D match, TRBD2 (6 bases). Trimming cost V 0 bases and J 0 bases, with 11 bases left between them. The CDR3 consists of 17 residues. Per germline, CDR1 ENHRY and CDR2 SYGVKD. The CDR3 DNA is TGTGCCATCAGTGAGTCCGCGGGACGGTCGAACACCGGGGAGCTGTTTTTT. Protein: CAISESAGRSNTGELFF.

The chain couples TRBV16 to TRBJ2-7; 10 nucleotides match TRBD1. With 2 bases clipped from V and 5 bases from J, the junction kept 6 bases outside the gene matches. This CDR3 comprises 15 residues. Germline-derived CDR1 and CDR2 are KGHSY and FQNENV. Here the CDR3 DNA reads TGTGCCAGCAGCCAACTCGGGACAGGGGCTAACGAGCAGTACTTC. This encodes CASSQLGTGANEQYF. Drawing the rest from reference TRBV16 and TRBJ2-7, the complete variable domain is GEEVAQTPKHLVRGEGQKAKLYCAPIKGHSYVFWYQQVLKNEFKFLISFQNENVFDETGMPKERFSAKCLPNSPCSLEIQATKLEDSAVYFCASSQLGTGANEQYFGPGTRLTVT.

This chain connects TRBV5-1 to TRBJ2-7; perhaps TRBD1 as D (6 bases). CDR1 is SGHRS and CDR2 is YFSETQ in the germline V gene. The germline V and J ends were trimmed by 1 base and 0 bases, with 14 bases remaining between them. The CDR3 is 16 residues long. CDR3 DNA sequence: TGCGCCAGCAGCTTGAAGCAGGGGCTCCCCTCCTACGAGCAGTACTTC. It encodes CASSLKQGLPSYEQYF.